Each of the 17 T cell receptor beta chains below was sequenced from the same sample in a study of blood T cell repertoires in COVID-19. TCRdb's copy holds only in-frame clones and misses some; the assay was immunoSEQ multiplex PCR. The repertoire holds 250,000 to 350,000 clones, with around 91% as singletons. Material for sequencing was PBMCs or T cells enriched from blood (not recorded which). The receptors were sampled from a woman aged 18-35 years with acute COVID-19.

The J gene is TRBJ2-2, the V gene TRBV7-2; 7 positions agree with TRBD2. The CDR3 runs 16 residues. Germline CDR1 is SGHTA and CDR2 is FQGNSA. V trimming: 6 bases; J trimming: 3 bases; junction bases outside the gene matches: 10. DNA for the CDR3: TGTGCCAGCAGTAGGGTAGCGGGTTCCGACACCGGGGAGCTGTTTTTT. Translation gives CASSRVAGSDTGELFF.

This chain connects TRBV19 to TRBJ1-2; TRBD1 might be the D (6 bases). There are 13 residues in the CDR3. Germline V gene data show CDR1 as LNHDA and CDR2 as SQIVND (reference sequence). The V and J ends lost 7 bases and 4 bases respectively, with 13 bases between them. The CDR3 loop is CASNRGAGYGYTF. The DNA for the CDR3 is TGTGCCAGTAATCGGGGGGCTGGCTATGGCTACACCTTC.

V usage is TRBV5-1 and J usage is TRBJ2-1; 14 bases match TRBD2. Unmatched junction bases numbered 4, after V lost 3 bases and J lost 5 bases. Looked up from germline, CDR1 is SGHRS and CDR2 is YFSETQ. The CDR3 has 16 residues. The CDR3 coding sequence is TGCGCCAGCAGCTGGATGGGACTAGCGGGAGACAATGAGCAGTTCTTC. Encoded protein: CASSWMGLAGDNEQFF.

The chain employs TRBV6-6 and TRBJ2-5; the D gene is possibly TRBD2 (5 bases). The CDR3 totals 16 residues. V shed 3 bases and J shed 2 bases, with 16 bases lying between them. Germline V gives CDR1 MNHNY, CDR2 SVGAGI (reference sequence). The CDR3 reads CASSYPLVAGQETQYF. The CDR3 DNA reads TGTGCCAGCAGTTATCCACTAGTAGCCGGGCAAGAGACCCAGTACTTC.

The rearrangement uses TRBV11-2 and TRBJ1-2; D is perhaps TRBD1 (5 bases). V was cut by 1 base and J by 2 bases, with 14 bases left in between. The CDR3 is 16 amino acids. CDR1 SGHAT and CDR2 FQNNGV come from the germline V gene. The CDR3 loop is CASSLGLGGANYGYTF. CDR3 coding DNA: TGTGCCAGCAGCTTAGGGCTTGGCGGGGCCAACTATGGCTACACCTTC.

The CDR3 coding sequence is TGTGCCAGTAATATCGGGACAGGGGGGACTTTCAATCAGCCCCAGCATTTT. It codes for CASNIGTGGTFNQPQHF. J is TRBJ1-5 and V is TRBV28, with 11 bases that match TRBD1. With 9 bases clipped from V and 3 bases from J, the junction kept 13 bases outside the gene matches. CDR1 and CDR2 (germline): MDHEN, SYDVKM. The CDR3 is made up of 17 amino acids.

J is TRBJ1-4 and V is TRBV5-1; 10 bases fit TRBD1. V shed 0 bases and J 5 bases; nucleotides not matched to a gene: 1. This CDR3 region has 15 residues. Per the germline V gene, CDR1 is SGHRS and CDR2 is YFSETQ. The CDR3 region is CASSLGGQGNEKLFF. CDR3 DNA: TGCGCCAGCAGCTTGGGGGGACAGGGGAATGAAAAACTGTTTTTT.

The sample holds a few counts of this clone. J is TRBJ2-1 and V is TRBV4-1; TRBD2 agrees at 9 bases. This CDR3 has 16 amino acids. V dropped 0 bases and J dropped 8; count of bases not matched to a gene: 8. The germline V gene encodes CDR1 MGHRA and CDR2 YSYEKL. CDR3 residues: CASSQEGLAGTDEQFF. Here the CDR3 DNA reads TGCGCCAGCAGCCAAGAAGGCCTAGCGGGAACGGATGAGCAGTTCTTC.

The V and J genes are TRBV6-5 and TRBJ1-2; D is unclear. Germline-derived CDR1 and CDR2 are MNHEY and SVGAGI. V dropped 5 bases and J dropped 2 bases, with 9 bases sitting between them. The CDR3 runs to 13 residues. CDR3 residues: CASSPGSNYGYTF. In DNA, the CDR3 is TGTGCCAGCAGTCCCGGGTCGAACTATGGCTACACCTTC.

V usage is TRBV10-3 and J usage is TRBJ2-1; 12 bases map to TRBD2. The CDR3 contains 19 residues. The germline CDR1 and CDR2 sequences are ENHRY and SYGVKD. V was clipped by 2 bases and J by 0 bases; unmatched bases: 8. CDR3 DNA sequence: TGTGCCATCAGTGAGATCTCCGGGACTAGCGGGTACTCCTACAATGAGCAGTTCTTC. Its translation is CAISEISGTSGYSYNEQFF.

This clone was seen once. The chain has TRBV3-1 (or the pseudogene TRBV3-2) and TRBJ2-3; 13 bases match TRBD2. This CDR3 has 16 amino acids. The V and J ends lost 4 bases and 4 bases, in that order; junction bases with no gene match: 5. Germline lookup yields CDR1 LGHDT and CDR2 YNNKEL (reference sequence). The CDR3 here is CASSPRTSGSSDTQYF. The CDR3 bases are TGTGCCAGCAGCCCCAGGACTAGCGGGAGCTCAGATACGCAGTATTTT.

The genes are TRBV10-1 and TRBJ2-7, with D maybe TRBD2 (5 bases). The CDR3 runs 14 residues. Germline values: CDR1 WNHNN, CDR2 SYGVQD (reference sequence). V was trimmed by 0 bases and J by 2 bases, leaving 8 bases between them. CDR3 in DNA: TGCGCCAGCAGTGAGTCGCGGGCTACCTACGAGCAGTACTTC. Amino acids: CASSESRATYEQYF.

This rearrangement joins TRBV25-1 to TRBJ1-1; D gene ambiguous. Germline V gene data show CDR1 as MGHDK and CDR2 as SYGVNS. V dropped 4 bases and J dropped 5 bases, with 17 bases sitting between them. The CDR3 consists of 15 residues. The CDR3 spells CASSVIYGAGTEAFF. The CDR3 DNA follows: TGTGCCAGCAGTGTCATTTATGGAGCGGGTACTGAAGCTTTCTTT.

The chain combines TRBV6-5 with TRBJ2-1, with a tentative D call TRBD2 (5 bases). The CDR3 is made up of 13 amino acids. Trimming left V 7 bases short and J 5 bases short, with 12 bases between. Germline assignment: CDR1 MNHEY and CDR2 SVGAGI. CDR3 coding DNA: TGTGCCAGCAAGAGAGGGAATGACAATGAGCAGTTCTTC. It is translated as CASKRGNDNEQFF.

The genes are TRBV11-1 and TRBJ1-5, with a tentative D call TRBD1 (5 bases). Germline V lookup: CDR1 SGHAT, CDR2 FQDESV (reference sequence). V was shortened by 1 base and J by 5 bases, with 6 bases between the two germline ends. The CDR3 consists of 13 residues. CDR3 bases: TGTGCCAGCAGCTTAGGCAGGGATCAGCCCCAGCATTTT. The encoded protein is CASSLGRDQPQHF. Combining the CDR3 with reference TRBV11-1 and TRBJ1-5 gives the whole variable domain EAEVAQSPRYKITEKSQAVAFWCDPISGHATLYWYRQILGQGPELLVQFQDESVVDDSQLPKDRFSAERLKGVDSTLKIQPAELGDSAMYLCASSLGRDQPQHFGDGTRLSIL.

The rearrangement links TRBV28 to TRBJ2-7; 8 bases match TRBD2. This CDR3 spans 15 amino acids. CDR1 and CDR2 from the germline V gene are MDHEN and SYDVKM. The junction had 9 bases not matched to a gene; V was cut back by 4 bases and J by 4 bases. CDR3 in amino acids: CASSSPYREGYEQYF. The CDR3 nucleotides are TGTGCCAGCAGTTCCCCATATCGGGAGGGTTACGAGCAGTACTTC.

This clone was found once. This sequence joins TRBV3-1 (or the pseudogene TRBV3-2) and TRBJ2-1; D might be TRBD1 (5 bases). Germline V lookup: CDR1 LGHDT, CDR2 YNNKEL (reference sequence). The CDR3 runs 14 residues. Trimming removed 1 base at V and 15 bases at J, with 19 bases between. In DNA, the CDR3 is TGTGCCAGCAGCCAAGGTGGGGCCCTCGGTGTCGCGTTCTTC. This translates into CASSQGGALGVAFF.